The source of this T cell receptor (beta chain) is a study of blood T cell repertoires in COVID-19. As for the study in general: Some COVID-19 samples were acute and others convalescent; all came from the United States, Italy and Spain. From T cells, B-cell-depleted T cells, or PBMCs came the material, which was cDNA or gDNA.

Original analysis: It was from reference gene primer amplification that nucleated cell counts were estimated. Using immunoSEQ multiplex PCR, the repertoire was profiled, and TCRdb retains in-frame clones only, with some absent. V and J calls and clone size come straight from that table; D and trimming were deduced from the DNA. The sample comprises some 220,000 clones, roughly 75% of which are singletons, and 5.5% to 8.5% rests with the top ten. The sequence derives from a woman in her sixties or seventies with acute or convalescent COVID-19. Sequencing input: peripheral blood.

The chain's CDR3 is CASSEPRDRGTGANVLTF. The CDR3 DNA is TGTGCCAGCAGTGAACCGAGGGACAGGGGGACTGGGGCCAACGTCCTGACTTTC. The chain is built from TRBV2 and TRBJ2-6, with 11 bases matching TRBD1. Looked up from germline, CDR1 is SNHLY and CDR2 is FYNNEI. V shed 2 bases and J 2 bases; nucleotides not matched to a gene: 5. CDR3 length: 18 amino acids.